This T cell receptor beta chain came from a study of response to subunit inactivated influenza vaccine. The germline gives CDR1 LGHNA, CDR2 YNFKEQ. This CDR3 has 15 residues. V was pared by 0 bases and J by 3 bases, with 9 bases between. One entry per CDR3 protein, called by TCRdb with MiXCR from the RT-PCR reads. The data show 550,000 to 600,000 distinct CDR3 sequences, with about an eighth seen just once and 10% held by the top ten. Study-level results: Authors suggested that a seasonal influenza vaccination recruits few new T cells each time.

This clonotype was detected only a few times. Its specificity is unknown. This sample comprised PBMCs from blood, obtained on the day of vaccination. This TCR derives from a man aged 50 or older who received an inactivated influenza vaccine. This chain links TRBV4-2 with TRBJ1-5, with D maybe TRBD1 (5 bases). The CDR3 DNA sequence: TGTGCCAGCAGCCAAGATGGGACCAACAATCAGCCCCAGCATTTT. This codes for CASSQDGTNNQPQHF.